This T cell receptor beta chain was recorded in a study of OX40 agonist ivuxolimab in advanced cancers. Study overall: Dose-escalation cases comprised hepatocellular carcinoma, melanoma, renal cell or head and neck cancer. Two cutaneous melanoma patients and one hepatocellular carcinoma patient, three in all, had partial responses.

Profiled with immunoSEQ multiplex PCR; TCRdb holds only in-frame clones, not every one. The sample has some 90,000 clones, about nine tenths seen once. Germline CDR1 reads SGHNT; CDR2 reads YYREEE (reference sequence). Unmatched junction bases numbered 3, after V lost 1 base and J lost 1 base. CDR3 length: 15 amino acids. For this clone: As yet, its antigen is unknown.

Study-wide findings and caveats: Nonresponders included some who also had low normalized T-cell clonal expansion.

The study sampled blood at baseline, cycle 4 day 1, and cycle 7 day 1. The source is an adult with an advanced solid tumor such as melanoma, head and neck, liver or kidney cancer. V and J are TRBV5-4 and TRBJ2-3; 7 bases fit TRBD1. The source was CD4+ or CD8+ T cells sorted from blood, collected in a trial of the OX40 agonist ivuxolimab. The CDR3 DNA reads TGTGCCAGCAGCTTGAAGGGGGCGGGCACAGATACGCAGTATTTT. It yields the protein CASSLKGAGTDTQYF.